This TCR beta chain was found in a study of post-analysis software for immune sequencing data. Points from the study as a whole: Included in a set of a few TRBV segments more frequent in patients than controls were TRBV5-6, TRBV5-1 and TRBV20-1. A significant reduction in normalized Chao1 diversity was observed in multiple sclerosis patients versus controls.

V lost 6 bases, J lost 0 bases, and 6 bases lay in between. Germline loops: CDR1 KGHSH, CDR2 LQKENI. The CDR3 has 12 amino acids. There are a few counts of this clonotype. Its antigen remains unknown. Incorporated into the TCR beta cDNA libraries were unique molecular identifiers, which served to reduce PCR and sequencing biases. It was from about 0.94 to 9.7 million T cells that 500,000 to 600,000 cDNA molecules came. From the PCR reads, TCRdb called clonotypes with MiXCR, one entry per CDR3 protein. In the table there are about 460,000 distinct CDR3 sequences, less than 45% of which are singletons. The origin of this receptor is a girl between 5 and 17 years old with multiple sclerosis. This chain joins TRBV18 and TRBJ2-7; D not certain. The sample was blood. In DNA, the CDR3 is TGTGCCAGCTCCTACAACTCCTACGAGCAGTACTTC. As protein: CASSYNSYEQYF.